This TCR beta chain is from a study of shared clonotypes between healthy human individuals. This clone was recorded once. Its antigen remains unknown. Evenly divided among several immunoSEQ plates was the genomic DNA of each subset. The repertoire was sequenced with immunoSEQ multiplex PCR; TCRdb's copy has only in-frame clones and lacks some. This sample has 2 million to 3 million clones, with roughly 93% found just once. Study-wide findings and caveats: The sampled material consisted only of blood, and tissue repertoires are likely to differ.

Each of the donors was a healthy adult who was HIV-negative and had not had a recent acute infection or vaccination. The receptor was derived from a man aged 18 to 29 in good health. Some clones in this sample may be carry-over from other donors' samples. The material sequenced was naive CD4+ T cells from PBMCs. Stated subset: CD45RA+ positively selected.

CDR3 bases: TGTGCCAACTCGGGACTCGGCATAGCCGGGGAGCTGTTTTTT. Encoded protein: CANSGLGIAGELFF. V and J are TRBV21-1 and TRBJ2-2; the table calls TRBD2, which could not be checked here. TRBV21-1 constitutes a pseudogene. The length of the CDR3 is 14 residues.